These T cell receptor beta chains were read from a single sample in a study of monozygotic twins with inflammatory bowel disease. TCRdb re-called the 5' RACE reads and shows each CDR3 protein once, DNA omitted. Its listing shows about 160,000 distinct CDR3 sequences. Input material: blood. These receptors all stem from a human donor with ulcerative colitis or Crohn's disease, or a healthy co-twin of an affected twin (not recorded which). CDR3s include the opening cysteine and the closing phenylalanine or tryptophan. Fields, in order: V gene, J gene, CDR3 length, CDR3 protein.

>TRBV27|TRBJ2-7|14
CASSLGQGALEQYF
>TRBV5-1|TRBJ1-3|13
CASSSGEDRDLYF
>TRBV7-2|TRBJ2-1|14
CASSLNGPWDEQFF
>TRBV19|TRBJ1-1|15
CASTPMVAMNTEAFF
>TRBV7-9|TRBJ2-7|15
CASSPRDMGPYEQYF
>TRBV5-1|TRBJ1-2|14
CASSGGTGAYGYTF
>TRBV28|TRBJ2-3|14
CASRSSGGTDTQYF
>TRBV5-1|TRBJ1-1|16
CASSLAIRAGGTEAFF
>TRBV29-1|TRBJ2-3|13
CSVERQPWDTQYF
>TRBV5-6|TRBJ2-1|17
CASSLSFREGIDNEQFF
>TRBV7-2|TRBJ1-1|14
CASSLGGAGTEAFF
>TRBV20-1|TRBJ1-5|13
CSARIQLNQPQHF
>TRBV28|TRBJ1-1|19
CASILGWDRGYLRNTEAFF
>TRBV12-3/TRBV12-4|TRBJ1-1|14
CASSLTRDATEAFF
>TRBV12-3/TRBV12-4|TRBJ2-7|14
CASSSVAGAYEQYF
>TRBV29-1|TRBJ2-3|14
CSVEGGLRADTQYF
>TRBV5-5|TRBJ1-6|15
CASSFGTGNNSPLHF
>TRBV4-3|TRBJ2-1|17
CASSQGLIEGLGNEQFF
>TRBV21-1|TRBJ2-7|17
CASSKVNRGPNGYEQYF
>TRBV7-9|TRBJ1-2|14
CASSLQEQAYGYTF
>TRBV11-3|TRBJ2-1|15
CASSPSRQASYEQFF
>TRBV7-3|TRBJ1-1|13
CASFDSLNPEAFF
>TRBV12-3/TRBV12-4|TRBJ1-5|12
CASSRGARAQHF
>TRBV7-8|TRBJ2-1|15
CASMDSGISYNEQFF
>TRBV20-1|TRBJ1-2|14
CSARAPGTGVGYTF
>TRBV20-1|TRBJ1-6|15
CSALQGSSYNSPLHF
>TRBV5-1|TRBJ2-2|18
CASSLAGTSGSGTGELFF
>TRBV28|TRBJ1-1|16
CASSLWGQFGESEAFF
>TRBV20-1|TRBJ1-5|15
CSAKQTVYSNQPQHF
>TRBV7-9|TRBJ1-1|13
CASSLAELTEAFF
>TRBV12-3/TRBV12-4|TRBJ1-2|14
CASSFGPLGYGYTF
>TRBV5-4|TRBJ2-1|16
CASSLELAGRILEQFF
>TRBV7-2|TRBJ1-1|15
CASSRRGPLNTEAFF
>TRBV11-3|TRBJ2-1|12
CASKGTRNEQFF
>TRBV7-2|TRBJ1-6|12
CASSTSVSPLHF